The 13 T cell receptor beta chains reported below all come from one sample, sequenced in a study of blood T cell repertoires in COVID-19. This table comes from immunoSEQ multiplex PCR, and its TCRdb copy is limited to in-frame clones, with some not included. This table holds approximately 140,000 clones, 65% to 85% found once. The sequencing input was peripheral blood. The receptors stem from a woman aged 80 or over with acute or convalescent COVID-19.

The V call is TRBV6-2 or TRBV6-3, the J call TRBJ1-1; 9 bases line up with TRBD1. Germline V lookup: CDR1 MNHEY, CDR2 SVGEGT. This CDR3 is built from 14 residues. Trimming at V came to 5 bases and at J to 11 bases, leaving 12 bases not matched to a gene. This chain's CDR3 is CASSTVRTGEDAFF. The DNA for the CDR3 is TGTGCCAGCAGTACGGTCCGGACAGGGGAGGACGCTTTCTTT.

V and J are TRBV5-1 and TRBJ2-7, with TRBD2 as a possible D gene (6 bases). There are 15 residues in the CDR3. From germline, CDR1 is SGHRS and CDR2 YFSETQ. With 0 bases removed from V and 2 bases from J, the gap between germline ends came to 12 bases. CDR3 nucleotide sequence: TGCGCCAGCAGCTTGGTGGAGGGGACCGCCTACGAGCAGTACTTC. Protein: CASSLVEGTAYEQYF. The full variable domain, its missing parts supplied by reference TRBV5-1 and TRBJ2-7, is KAGVTQTPRYLIKTRGQQVTLSCSPISGHRSVSWYQQTPGQGLQFLFEYFSETQRNKGNFPGRFSGRQFSNSRSEMNVSTLELGDSALYLCASSLVEGTAYEQYFGPGTRLTVT.

CDR3 loop: CASSLVTSEWDTQYF. In DNA form, the CDR3 reads TGCGCCAGCAGCTTGGTTACTAGCGAGTGGGATACGCAGTATTTT. This sequence joins TRBV5-1 and TRBJ2-3; TRBD2 matches at 7 bases. Germline V gene sequence: CDR1 SGHRS, CDR2 YFSETQ. Trimming removed 0 bases from V and 6 bases from J; junction bases left unmatched: 7. The CDR3 runs 15 residues.

The CDR3 sequence: CASSYDTGGEQETQYF. The CDR3 DNA sequence: TGTGCCAGCAGCTACGACACAGGGGGCGAACAAGAGACCCAGTACTTC. This chain connects TRBV21-1 to TRBJ2-5; the table calls TRBD1, which could not be checked here. TRBV21-1 is a pseudogene. The CDR3 has 16 residues.

This clone was seen a single time. The genes are TRBV9 and TRBJ2-1; D may be TRBD2 (5 bases). The V gene's germline CDR1 is SGDLS and CDR2 YYNGEE. CDR3 length: 15 residues. V gave up 0 bases and J gave up 0 bases, with 7 bases separating them. The CDR3 DNA reads TGTGCCAGCAGCGTAGCCGGGGACTCCTACAATGAGCAGTTCTTC. Protein sequence: CASSVAGDSYNEQFF.

The chain uses TRBV15 and TRBJ2-2; 10 bases are a match to TRBD1. The CDR3 extends over 15 amino acids. V trimming: 3 bases; J trimming: 6 bases; junction bases outside the gene matches: 4. Germline assignment: CDR1 LNHNV and CDR2 YYDKDF (reference sequence). Here the CDR3 reads CATSRRTGGSGELFF. The CDR3 coding sequence is TGTGCCACCAGCAGGAGGACAGGGGGATCCGGGGAGCTGTTTTTT.

CDR3 in amino acids: CASSLGQVDEQFF. The CDR3 DNA sequence: TGCGCCAGCAGCTTGGGACAGGTCGATGAGCAGTTCTTC. The chain combines TRBV5-1 with TRBJ2-1, with D perhaps matching TRBD1 (6 bases). The CDR3 is 13 amino acids. The ends were cut back, 0 bases at V and 8 bases at J, with 9 bases in the middle. CDR1 and CDR2 from the germline V gene are SGHRS and YFSETQ.

In DNA form, the CDR3 reads TGTGCCTGGAGTCCCAAGTCGGGACAGGGCAATCAGCCCCAGCATTTT. Its translation: CAWSPKSGQGNQPQHF. V and J are TRBV30 and TRBJ1-5; TRBD1 agrees at 8 bases. The V segment lost 2 bases and the J segment 2 bases; nucleotides outside the gene matches: 8. This CDR3 contains 16 residues. The germline V gene encodes CDR1 GTSNPN and CDR2 SVGIG (reference sequence).

The chain combines TRBV5-1 with TRBJ1-6; 8 bases align to TRBD1. V dropped 7 bases and J dropped 10; count of bases not matched to a gene: 10. The CDR3 is 14 residues long. Germline-derived CDR1 and CDR2 are SGHRS and YFSETQ. The CDR3, as DNA: TGCGCCAGCGGATTCGGACAGGGAAGATCACCCCTCCACTTT. Translating gives CASGFGQGRSPLHF.

The V call is TRBV2, the J call TRBJ1-2; 7 nucleotides line up with TRBD1. Germline lookup yields CDR1 SNHLY and CDR2 FYNNEI. This CDR3 region has 13 residues. The V gene end was trimmed by 5 bases and the J gene end by 8 bases; junction bases not matched to a gene: 8. DNA of the CDR3: TGTGCCAGCAGTAGAGGACAGGCGGGGGGCTACACCTTC. The encoded protein is CASSRGQAGGYTF.

This chain links TRBV29-1 with TRBJ2-2, with D uncertain. Trimming removed 5 bases at V and 2 bases at J, with 9 bases between. The CDR3 has 13 residues. CDR1 and CDR2 (germline): SQVTM, ANQGSEA. The CDR3 DNA is TGCAGCGTTTCTACTATTAACACCGGGGAGCTGTTTTTT. Translated: CSVSTINTGELFF.

The rearrangement uses TRBV27 and TRBJ1-5; D not certain. Germline lookup yields CDR1 MNHEY and CDR2 SMNVEV (reference sequence). This CDR3 region has 15 residues. Deletions cut 1 base from V and 7 bases from J, with 14 bases between. CDR3 bases: TGTGCCAGCAGTTTATTTTTGGGGAGAACCCAGCCCCAGCATTTT. It encodes CASSLFLGRTQPQHF.

The chain couples TRBV11-2 to TRBJ1-3; D remains ambiguous. From germline, CDR1 is SGHAT and CDR2 FQNNGV. The CDR3 is 12 residues long. V lost 1 base and J lost 4, with 2 bases in between. CDR3 sequence reads: CASSLAGNTIYF. CDR3 sequence (DNA): TGTGCCAGCAGCTTAGCGGGAAACACCATATATTTT.